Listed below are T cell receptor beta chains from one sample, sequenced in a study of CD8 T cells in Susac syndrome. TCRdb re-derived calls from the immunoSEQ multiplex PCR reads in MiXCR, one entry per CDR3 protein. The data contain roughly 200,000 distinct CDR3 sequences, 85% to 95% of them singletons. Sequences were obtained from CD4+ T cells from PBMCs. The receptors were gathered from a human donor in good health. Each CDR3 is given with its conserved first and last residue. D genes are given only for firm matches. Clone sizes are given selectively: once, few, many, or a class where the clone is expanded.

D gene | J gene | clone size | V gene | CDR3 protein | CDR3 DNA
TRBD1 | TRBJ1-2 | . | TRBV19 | CASSDRGNGYTF | TGTGCCAGTAGCGACAGGGGGAATGGCTACACCTTC
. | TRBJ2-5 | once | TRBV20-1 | CSVPTGAKEYF | TGCAGTGTACCGACGGGGGCTAAGGAGTACTTC
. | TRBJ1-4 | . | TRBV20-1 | CSARDTQGNEKLFF | TGCAGTGCTAGAGATACACAGGGAAATGAAAAACTGTTTTTT
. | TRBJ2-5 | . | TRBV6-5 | CASRLHGETQYF | TGTGCCAGCAGATTACACGGGGAGACCCAGTACTTC
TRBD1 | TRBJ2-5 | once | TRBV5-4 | CASSLTGQLKQETQYF | TGTGCCAGCAGCCTCACGGGACAGCTTAAACAAGAGACCCAGTACTTC
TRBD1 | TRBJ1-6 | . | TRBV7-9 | CASSANRGGDSPLHF | TGTGCCAGCAGCGCCAACAGGGGAGGGGATTCACCCCTCCACTTT
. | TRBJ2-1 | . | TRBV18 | CASSPPLALYNEQFF | TGTGCCAGCTCACCCCCCCTAGCGCTTTACAATGAGCAGTTCTTC
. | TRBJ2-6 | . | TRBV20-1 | CSARDLNLAGANVLTF | TGCAGTGCTAGAGACCTTAATCTGGCTGGGGCCAACGTCCTGACTTTC
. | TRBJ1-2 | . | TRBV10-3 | CATGEVNYGYTF | TGTGCCACCGGGGAAGTTAACTATGGCTACACCTTC
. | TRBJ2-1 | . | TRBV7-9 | CASSEYREHNEQFF | TGTGCCAGCAGCGAGTACAGGGAACACAATGAGCAGTTCTTC
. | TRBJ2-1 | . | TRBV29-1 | CSVRGISSYNEQFF | TGCAGCGTACGCGGAATAAGCTCCTACAATGAGCAGTTCTTC
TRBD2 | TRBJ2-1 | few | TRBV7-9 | CASSRLADNEQFF | TGTGCCAGCAGCAGACTAGCGGACAATGAGCAGTTCTTC
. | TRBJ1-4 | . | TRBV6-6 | CASSFSGKNDYNRF | TGTGCCAGCAGTTTTTCCGGGAAGAACGATTATAACCGTTTT
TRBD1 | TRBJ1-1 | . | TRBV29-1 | CSGQGGDPEAFF | TGCAGCGGACAGGGGGGTGACCCTGAAGCTTTCTTT
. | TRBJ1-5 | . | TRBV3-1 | CASSQGGRSNQPQHF | TGTGCCAGCAGCCAAGGGGGGCGGAGCAATCAGCCCCAGCATTTT
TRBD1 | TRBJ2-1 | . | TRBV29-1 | CSVLDREGHNEQFF | TGCAGCGTTTTAGACAGGGAAGGGCACAATGAGCAGTTCTTC
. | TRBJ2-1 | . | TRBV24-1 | CATSDPAVTPNEQFF | TGTGCCACCAGTGACCCCGCGGTGACCCCGAATGAGCAGTTCTTC
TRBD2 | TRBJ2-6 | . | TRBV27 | CASSSGLDLAGANVLTF | TGTGCCAGCAGTTCGGGACTAGATTTGGCTGGGGCCAACGTCCTGACTTTC
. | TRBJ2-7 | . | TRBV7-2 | CASSLATYEQYF | TGTGCCAGCAGCTTGGCTACCTACGAGCAGTACTTC
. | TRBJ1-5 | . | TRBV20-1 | CSAGRGVGQPQHF | TGCAGTGCTGGCCGGGGGGTAGGTCAGCCCCAGCATTTT
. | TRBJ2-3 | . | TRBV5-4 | CASSREGRRVTDTQYF | TGTGCCAGCAGCAGAGAAGGCAGGAGGGTCACAGATACGCAGTATTTT
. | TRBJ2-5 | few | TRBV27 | CASSLISQETQYF | TGTGCCAGCAGTTTAATCTCCCAAGAGACCCAGTACTTC
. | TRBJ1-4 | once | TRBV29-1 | CSVIRLDNEKLFF | TGCAGCGTTATCCGATTGGATAATGAAAAACTGTTTTTT
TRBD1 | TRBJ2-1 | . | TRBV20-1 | CSEVPGQDINNEQFF | TGCAGTGAGGTTCCGGGACAGGACATCAACAATGAGCAGTTCTTC
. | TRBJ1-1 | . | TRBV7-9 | CASSLVQGAFF | TGTGCCAGCAGCTTAGTACAGGGAGCTTTCTTT
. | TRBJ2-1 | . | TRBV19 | CASSPVSGSLAYEQFF | TGTGCCAGTAGCCCTGTGAGTGGGTCCTTAGCCTATGAGCAGTTCTTC
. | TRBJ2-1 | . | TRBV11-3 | CASSLGPPSEQFF | TGTGCCAGCAGCCTTGGGCCTCCGAGTGAGCAGTTCTTC